The sequence of this TCR beta chain was determined in a study of cytomegalovirus exposure and HLA in healthy donors. Study findings and constraints: A later analysis found common viral pathogens apparently linked to several of the most significant clusters.

PCR employed 60 Vbeta and 13 Jbeta primers. This table comes from immunoSEQ multiplex PCR, and its TCRdb copy is limited to in-frame clones, with some not included. The table records about 160,000 clones, roughly 80% of them present only once. A word on this clone: As yet, its antigen is unknown.

The CDR3 covers 15 residues. The germline V gene encodes CDR1 SEHNR and CDR2 FQNEAQ (reference sequence). V shed 3 bases and J 5 bases; nucleotides not matched to a gene: 4. This sequence joins TRBV7-9 and TRBJ1-5; TRBD1 aligns across 10 bases. Material for sequencing was PBMCs. The receptor's source is a male donor in good health and CMV-seropositive. As DNA, the CDR3 is TGTGCCAGCAGCTTTGTTGGGACAGGGGATCAGCCCCAGCATTTT. Encoded protein: CASSFVGTGDQPQHF.